This TCR beta chain appears in the sequencing data of a study of blood T cell repertoires in COVID-19. Looking at the study overall: Donors in the United States, Italy and Spain gave samples during acute or convalescent COVID-19. The cDNA or gDNA used as material had been derived from T cells, B-cell-depleted T cells, or PBMCs.

Per the germline V gene, CDR1 is MNHNY and CDR2 is SVGAGI (reference sequence). This CDR3 has 17 residues. V lost 5 bases and J lost 6; bases outside the gene matches: 10. Authors' data handling: Nucleated cell number was recorded as an estimate derived from reference gene primer amplification. TCRdb keeps only in-frame clones here, not all; method: immunoSEQ multiplex PCR. From that table come the V and J calls and clone size; the DNA was used to work out D and trimming. The top ten clones hold 25% to 35% of a sample with around 120,000 clones, about 90% of them seen once. What was sequenced was peripheral blood. The rearrangement links TRBV6-6 to TRBJ2-5, with 15 bases lining up with TRBD2. The origin of this receptor is a woman in her 70s with acute or convalescent COVID-19. Written as DNA, the CDR3 is TGTGCCAGCAGTCAGGGACTAGCGGGGGGTCCGAGGAAGACCCAGTACTTC. Protein product: CASSQGLAGGPRKTQYF.